Listed below are T cell receptor beta chains from one sample, sequenced in a study of cytomegalovirus exposure and HLA in healthy donors. This table comes from immunoSEQ multiplex PCR, and its TCRdb copy is limited to in-frame clones, with some not included. The repertoire includes about 100,000 clones, 81% of them detected once, and over 5% sits in the top ten. The specimen was PBMCs. The source of these receptors is a man aged 35-49 years in good health and CMV-seropositive. Each CDR3 is given with its conserved first and last residue. The D gene is left open where the match is weak. Only some rows state a clone size, as once, few, many or a class for expanded clones.

j_gene: TRBJ2-1
d_gene: TRBD2
v_gene: TRBV27
abundance: NA
CDR3nt: TGTGCCAGCACCCCAAGGGGCCCGGGGGGGAATGAGCAGTTCTTC
CDR3aa: CASTPRGPGGNEQFF

j_gene: TRBJ2-7
d_gene: NA
v_gene: TRBV5-5
abundance: few
CDR3nt: TGTGCCAGCAGTCCTCCTTCATCGAGCTCCTACGAGCAGTACTTC
CDR3aa: CASSPPSSSSYEQYF

j_gene: TRBJ1-2
d_gene: TRBD1
v_gene: TRBV7-9
abundance: NA
CDR3nt: TGTGCCAGCAGCTTGCCGGGACAGGCGCATTACTCTGGCTACACCTTC
CDR3aa: CASSLPGQAHYSGYTF

j_gene: TRBJ1-5
d_gene: TRBD1
v_gene: TRBV6-5
abundance: NA
CDR3nt: TGTGCCAGCAGCTACGGACAGGGGCGCAATCAGCCCCAGCATTTT
CDR3aa: CASSYGQGRNQPQHF

j_gene: TRBJ1-5
d_gene: NA
v_gene: TRBV5-8
abundance: once
CDR3nt: TGTGCCAGCAGCGGCGACAGAAATCAGCCCCAGCATTTT
CDR3aa: CASSGDRNQPQHF

j_gene: TRBJ2-7
d_gene: NA
v_gene: TRBV18
abundance: few
CDR3nt: TGTGCCAGCTCACCACCTAGCGACTCCTACGAGCAGTACTTC
CDR3aa: CASSPPSDSYEQYF

j_gene: TRBJ2-1
d_gene: TRBD2
v_gene: TRBV9
abundance: NA
CDR3nt: TGTGCCAGCAGCGTAGGCGGGACTAGCGGGGGGAATTACAATGAGCAGTTCTTC
CDR3aa: CASSVGGTSGGNYNEQFF

j_gene: TRBJ2-1
d_gene: TRBD1
v_gene: TRBV29-1
abundance: NA
CDR3nt: TGCAGCGTAACAGGGGACAATGAGCAGTTCTTC
CDR3aa: CSVTGDNEQFF

j_gene: TRBJ2-7
d_gene: NA
v_gene: TRBV12-5
abundance: NA
CDR3nt: TGTGCTAGTGGTTTGACAAACTCCTACGAGCAGTACTTC
CDR3aa: CASGLTNSYEQYF

j_gene: TRBJ1-5
d_gene: NA
v_gene: TRBV30
abundance: NA
CDR3nt: TGTGCCTGGAGCAAGACGCAGGGTCAGCCCCAGCATTTT
CDR3aa: CAWSKTQGQPQHF

j_gene: TRBJ1-5
d_gene: NA
v_gene: TRBV6-1
abundance: NA
CDR3nt: TGTGCCAGCAGTGAGGGCAGGGTTTATCGGAATCAGCCCCAGCATTTT
CDR3aa: CASSEGRVYRNQPQHF

j_gene: TRBJ2-5
d_gene: TRBD1
v_gene: TRBV7-9
abundance: once
CDR3nt: TGTGCCAGCAGCTTAGTAGGGGGCGGAGAGACCCAGTACTTC
CDR3aa: CASSLVGGGETQYF

j_gene: TRBJ1-1
d_gene: NA
v_gene: TRBV11-2
abundance: few
CDR3nt: TGTGCCAGCAGCCCGGGCGGGAGTTGGGCTGAAGCTTTCTTT
CDR3aa: CASSPGGSWAEAFF

j_gene: TRBJ1-5
d_gene: NA
v_gene: TRBV4-1
abundance: NA
CDR3nt: TGCGCCAGCAGCCAAACCAGGGATCTAGGGCCCCAGCATTTT
CDR3aa: CASSQTRDLGPQHF

j_gene: TRBJ1-6
d_gene: NA
v_gene: TRBV10-3
abundance: NA
CDR3nt: TGTGCCATCAGTGAGGGGAGAGGGAATTCACCCCTCCACTTT
CDR3aa: CAISEGRGNSPLHF

j_gene: TRBJ2-3
d_gene: NA
v_gene: TRBV30
abundance: once
CDR3nt: TGTGCCTGGAGAGGACAGTCTAGCACAGATACGCAGTATTTT
CDR3aa: CAWRGQSSTDTQYF

j_gene: TRBJ2-2
d_gene: TRBD2
v_gene: TRBV18
abundance: NA
CDR3nt: TGTGCCAGCCTCAAGCGGGGGGAGAACACCGGGGAGCTGTTTTTT
CDR3aa: CASLKRGENTGELFF

j_gene: TRBJ1-2
d_gene: TRBD1
v_gene: TRBV12-5
abundance: NA
CDR3nt: TGTGCTAGTGGTTCGGGCGGACAGGGTAGAGGGACTAACTATGGCTACACCTTC
CDR3aa: CASGSGGQGRGTNYGYTF

j_gene: TRBJ2-7
d_gene: TRBD1
v_gene: TRBV27
abundance: once
CDR3nt: TGTGCCAGCAGTTCCCCAACGGACAGGAGAGATTCCGAGCAGTACTTC
CDR3aa: CASSSPTDRRDSEQYF

j_gene: TRBJ2-7
d_gene: TRBD2
v_gene: TRBV2
abundance: few
CDR3nt: TGTGCCAGCAAGGAGCGGGAGGTTGGGGAGCAGTACTTC
CDR3aa: CASKEREVGEQYF

j_gene: TRBJ1-5
d_gene: TRBD1
v_gene: TRBV15
abundance: NA
CDR3nt: TGTGCCACCAGCAGGGCCGGGACAGTCAATCAGCCCCAGCATTTT
CDR3aa: CATSRAGTVNQPQHF

j_gene: TRBJ2-1
d_gene: NA
v_gene: TRBV7-3
abundance: NA
CDR3nt: TGTGCCAGCAGCCGAACGAGTACAGGTGAGCAGTTCTTC
CDR3aa: CASSRTSTGEQFF

j_gene: TRBJ2-3
d_gene: TRBD2
v_gene: TRBV7-7
abundance: NA
CDR3nt: TGTGCCAGCAGCCCCGGGACTAGCGGGGATACGCAGTATTTT
CDR3aa: CASSPGTSGDTQYF

j_gene: TRBJ1-1
d_gene: TRBD1
v_gene: TRBV6-1
abundance: once
CDR3nt: TGTGCCAGCAGGGTACAGGGGGTAGCTTTCTTT
CDR3aa: CASRVQGVAFF

j_gene: TRBJ2-5
d_gene: NA
v_gene: TRBV6-5
abundance: NA
CDR3nt: TGTGCCAGCAGTTACCGCCGCGGGGCCGTGGAGACCCAGTACTTC
CDR3aa: CASSYRRGAVETQYF

j_gene: TRBJ2-5
d_gene: TRBD2
v_gene: TRBV6-1
abundance: NA
CDR3nt: TGTGCCAGCAGGGGCGGGGGGGCCGGAGAGACCCAGTACTTC
CDR3aa: CASRGGGAGETQYF

j_gene: TRBJ2-1
d_gene: NA
v_gene: TRBV9
abundance: NA
CDR3nt: TGTGCCAGCAGCGTAGAAGGAGTCAATGAGCAGTTCTTC
CDR3aa: CASSVEGVNEQFF

j_gene: TRBJ1-1
d_gene: NA
v_gene: TRBV5-5
abundance: NA
CDR3nt: TGTGCCAGCAGCTTGGGGACAGCACAGGCTGAAGCTTTCTTT
CDR3aa: CASSLGTAQAEAFF

j_gene: TRBJ2-2
d_gene: TRBD2
v_gene: TRBV5-1
abundance: few
CDR3nt: TGCGCCAGCAGCCCGGGAGGGATTACCACCGGGGAGCTGTTTTTT
CDR3aa: CASSPGGITTGELFF

j_gene: TRBJ1-2
d_gene: NA
v_gene: TRBV25-1
abundance: NA
CDR3nt: TGTGCCAGCAGACAGGGTAACTATGGCTACACCTTC
CDR3aa: CASRQGNYGYTF

j_gene: TRBJ2-3
d_gene: TRBD1
v_gene: TRBV7-7
abundance: NA
CDR3nt: TGTGCTAGCAGCCGTCGGACAGGGGTCGCAATGGATACGCAGTATTTT
CDR3aa: CASSRRTGVAMDTQYF

j_gene: TRBJ1-5
d_gene: TRBD1
v_gene: TRBV6-6
abundance: NA
CDR3nt: TGTGCCAGCAGTTACGGGACAGGGCCAAATCAGCCCCAGCATTTT
CDR3aa: CASSYGTGPNQPQHF

j_gene: TRBJ2-5
d_gene: TRBD2
v_gene: TRBV10-1
abundance: NA
CDR3nt: TGCGCCAGCAGTGATGCGGGGGGATTGGAGACCCAGTACTTC
CDR3aa: CASSDAGGLETQYF

j_gene: TRBJ2-1
d_gene: NA
v_gene: TRBV7-2
abundance: NA
CDR3nt: TGTGCCAGCAGCTTTGGGGCAGGCGATTACAATGAGCAGTTCTTC
CDR3aa: CASSFGAGDYNEQFF

j_gene: TRBJ1-5
d_gene: NA
v_gene: TRBV7-8
abundance: once
CDR3nt: TGTGCCAGCAGCTTGGACGGGGGGGGCAATCAGCCCCAGCATTTT
CDR3aa: CASSLDGGGNQPQHF

j_gene: TRBJ1-2
d_gene: TRBD1
v_gene: TRBV29-1
abundance: NA
CDR3nt: TGCAGCGTTCCGAAGGGGGCACGCTATGGCTACACCTTC
CDR3aa: CSVPKGARYGYTF

j_gene: TRBJ1-2
d_gene: NA
v_gene: TRBV5-4
abundance: NA
CDR3nt: TGTGCCAGCAGCTTTGCGGGGATCTATGGCTACACCTTC
CDR3aa: CASSFAGIYGYTF

j_gene: TRBJ1-2
d_gene: TRBD1
v_gene: TRBV5-4
abundance: NA
CDR3nt: TGTGCCAGCAGCCCTGGACAGGGGACCTATGGCTACACCTTC
CDR3aa: CASSPGQGTYGYTF

j_gene: TRBJ1-3
d_gene: NA
v_gene: TRBV30
abundance: NA
CDR3nt: TGTGCCTGGAGTGCAGGACTTTCCACTTCCTACATATATTTT
CDR3aa: CAWSAGLSTSYIYF

j_gene: TRBJ1-2
d_gene: NA
v_gene: TRBV29-1
abundance: NA
CDR3nt: TGCAGCGTTGTTACGAGGGCGTATGGCTACACCTTC
CDR3aa: CSVVTRAYGYTF

j_gene: TRBJ1-4
d_gene: NA
v_gene: TRBV5-4
abundance: few
CDR3nt: TGTGCCAGCAGCTTCCAGGGTGGTGAAAAACTGTTTTTT
CDR3aa: CASSFQGGEKLFF

j_gene: TRBJ2-3
d_gene: NA
v_gene: TRBV5-5
abundance: NA
CDR3nt: TGCGCCAGCAGCCCCGTTAACAGGGAACGTGGGAAGTATTTT
CDR3aa: CASSPVNRERGKYF

j_gene: TRBJ2-7
d_gene: NA
v_gene: TRBV7-2
abundance: NA
CDR3nt: TGTGCCAGCAGCTTAGCCTCTTGGAGAGGGACCTACGAGCAGTACTTC
CDR3aa: CASSLASWRGTYEQYF

j_gene: TRBJ2-3
d_gene: NA
v_gene: TRBV28
abundance: few
CDR3nt: TGTGCCAGCAGTTTGGACGGACACACAGATACGCAGTATTTT
CDR3aa: CASSLDGHTDTQYF

j_gene: TRBJ1-6
d_gene: NA
v_gene: TRBV5-1
abundance: NA
CDR3nt: TGCGCCAGCAGCTTGGGGACAGCTATGTTGGATTCACCCCTCCACTTT
CDR3aa: CASSLGTAMLDSPLHF

j_gene: TRBJ2-6
d_gene: TRBD2
v_gene: TRBV11-2
abundance: NA
CDR3nt: TGTGCCAGCAGCTCGGGAGGGGCTTTCTCTGGGGCCAACGGCCTGACTTTC
CDR3aa: CASSSGGAFSGANGLTF

j_gene: TRBJ2-3
d_gene: NA
v_gene: TRBV21-1
abundance: NA
CDR3nt: TGTGCCACCTGGATGGGACACCTCACAGATACGCAGTATTTT
CDR3aa: CATWMGHLTDTQYF

j_gene: TRBJ2-1
d_gene: TRBD1
v_gene: TRBV5-1
abundance: NA
CDR3nt: TGCGCCAGCAGCCCCGGGACAGGGGCATACAATGAGCAGTTCTTC
CDR3aa: CASSPGTGAYNEQFF

j_gene: TRBJ2-1
d_gene: NA
v_gene: TRBV10-3
abundance: NA
CDR3nt: TGTGCCATCAACACCGGGTCCCGAAACAATGAGCAGTTCTTC
CDR3aa: CAINTGSRNNEQFF

j_gene: TRBJ2-7
d_gene: TRBD2
v_gene: TRBV25-1
abundance: NA
CDR3nt: TGTGCCAGCAGTGATGTTGGCGGGGGGGCTTTTCGCGAGCAGTACTTC
CDR3aa: CASSDVGGGAFREQYF

j_gene: TRBJ1-2
d_gene: TRBD1
v_gene: TRBV28
abundance: few
CDR3nt: TGTGCCAGCAGTTTATCTGGACAGGGGAACTATGGCTACACCTTC
CDR3aa: CASSLSGQGNYGYTF

j_gene: TRBJ1-2
d_gene: TRBD1
v_gene: TRBV5-4
abundance: NA
CDR3nt: TGTGCCAGCAGCACCAGGGGGCTATTAAGTGTTTCTTATGGCTACACCTTC
CDR3aa: CASSTRGLLSVSYGYTF

j_gene: TRBJ2-5
d_gene: NA
v_gene: TRBV10-3
abundance: NA
CDR3nt: TGTGCCATCAGGCCCGGGGGAGGTGAGACCCAGTACTTC
CDR3aa: CAIRPGGGETQYF